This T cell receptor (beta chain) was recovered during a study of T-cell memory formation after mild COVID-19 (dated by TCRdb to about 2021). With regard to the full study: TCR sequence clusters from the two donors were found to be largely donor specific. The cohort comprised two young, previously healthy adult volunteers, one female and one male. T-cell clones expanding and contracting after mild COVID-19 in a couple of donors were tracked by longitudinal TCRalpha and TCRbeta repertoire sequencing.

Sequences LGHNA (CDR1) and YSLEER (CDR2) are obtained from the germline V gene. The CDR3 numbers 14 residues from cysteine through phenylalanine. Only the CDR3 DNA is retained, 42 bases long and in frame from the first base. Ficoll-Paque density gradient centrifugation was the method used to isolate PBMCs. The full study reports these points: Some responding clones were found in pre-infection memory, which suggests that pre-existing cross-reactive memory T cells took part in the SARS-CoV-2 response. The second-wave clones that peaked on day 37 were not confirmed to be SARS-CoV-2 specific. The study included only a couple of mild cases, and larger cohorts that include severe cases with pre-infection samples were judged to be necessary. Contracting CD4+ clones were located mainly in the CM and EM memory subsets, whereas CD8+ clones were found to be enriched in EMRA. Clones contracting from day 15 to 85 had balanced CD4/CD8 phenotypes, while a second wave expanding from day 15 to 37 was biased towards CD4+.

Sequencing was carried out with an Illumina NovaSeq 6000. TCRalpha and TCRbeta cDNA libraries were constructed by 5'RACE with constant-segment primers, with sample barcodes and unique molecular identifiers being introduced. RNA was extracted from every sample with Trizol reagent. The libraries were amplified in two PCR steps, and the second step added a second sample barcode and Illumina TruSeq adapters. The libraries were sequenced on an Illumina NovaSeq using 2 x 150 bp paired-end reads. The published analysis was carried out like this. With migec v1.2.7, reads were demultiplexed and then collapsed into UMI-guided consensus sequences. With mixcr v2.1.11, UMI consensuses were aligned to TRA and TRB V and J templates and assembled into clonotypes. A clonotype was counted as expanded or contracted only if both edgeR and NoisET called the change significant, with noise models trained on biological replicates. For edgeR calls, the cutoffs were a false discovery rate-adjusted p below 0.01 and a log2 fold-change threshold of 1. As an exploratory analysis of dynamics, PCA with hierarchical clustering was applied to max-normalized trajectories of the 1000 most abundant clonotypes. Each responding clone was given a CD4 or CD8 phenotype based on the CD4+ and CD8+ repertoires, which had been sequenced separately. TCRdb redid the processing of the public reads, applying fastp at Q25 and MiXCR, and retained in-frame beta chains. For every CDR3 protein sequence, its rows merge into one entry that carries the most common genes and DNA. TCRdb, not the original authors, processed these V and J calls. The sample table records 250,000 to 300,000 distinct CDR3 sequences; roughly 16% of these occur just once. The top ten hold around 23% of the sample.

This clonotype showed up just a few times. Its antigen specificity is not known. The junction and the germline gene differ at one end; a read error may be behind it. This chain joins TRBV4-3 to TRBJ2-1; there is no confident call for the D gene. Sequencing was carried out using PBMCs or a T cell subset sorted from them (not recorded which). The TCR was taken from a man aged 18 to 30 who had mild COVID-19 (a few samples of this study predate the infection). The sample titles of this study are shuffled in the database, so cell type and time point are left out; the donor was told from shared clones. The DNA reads TGCGCCAGCAGCCAAGCGGTAACCGGGCAGACGATACTCTTC. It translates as CASSQAVTGQTILF.